These 29 T cell receptor beta chains share one sample of origin, sequenced in a study of cytomegalovirus exposure and HLA in healthy donors. TCRdb's copy holds only in-frame clones and misses some; the assay was immunoSEQ multiplex PCR. The data contain around 230,000 clones, about 86% of them singletons. The source material was PBMCs. The receptors were gathered from a woman younger than 45 in good health and CMV-seropositive.

This clone was counted only a few times. The rearrangement uses TRBV27 and TRBJ2-5; possibly TRBD2 for D (5 bases). Trimming cost V 2 bases and J 5 bases, with 15 bases left between them. This CDR3 is 15 amino acids long. Per the germline V gene, CDR1 is MNHEY and CDR2 is SMNVEV (reference sequence). The CDR3 DNA reads as TGTGCCAGCAGTTTACTGGGTGGGAGTGGGGAGACCCAGTACTTC. Its protein is CASSLLGGSGETQYF.

The J gene is TRBJ1-2, the V gene TRBV29-1; 7 bases agree with TRBD1. The CDR3 spans 12 residues. V lost 4 bases to trimming and J lost 4 bases; unmatched junction nucleotides: 3. CDR1 is SQVTM and CDR2 is ANQGSEA in the germline V gene. The chain's CDR3 is CSVATGTYGYTF. In DNA, the CDR3 is TGCAGCGTTGCGACAGGGACCTATGGCTACACCTTC.

This clone appeared a single time. The CDR3 region is CASSEDRGPDTQYF. The CDR3, as DNA: TGTGCCAGTAGTGAGGACAGGGGGCCAGATACGCAGTATTTT. This chain connects TRBV19 to TRBJ2-3; 11 nucleotides align to TRBD1. CDR1 and CDR2 from the germline V gene are LNHDA and SQIVND (reference sequence). This CDR3 spans 14 amino acids. With V trimmed by 5 bases and J by 4 bases, 2 bases remained unmatched. The complete variable domain, with remaining parts taken from reference TRBV19 and TRBJ2-3, reads DGGITQSPKYLFRKEGQNVTLSCEQNLNHDAMYWYRQDPGQGLRLIYYSQIVNDFQKGDIAEGYSVSREKKESFPLTVTSAQKNPTAFYLCASSEDRGPDTQYFGPGTRLTVL.

The V and J genes are TRBV6-4 and TRBJ2-3; 7 bases are shared with TRBD2. The CDR3 runs to 16 residues. V lost 3 bases to trimming and J lost 1 base; unmatched junction nucleotides: 7. Germline loops: CDR1 MRHNA, CDR2 SNTAGT. Written as DNA, the CDR3 is TGTGCCAGCAGTGATAGATCGGGAGGCGGCACAGATACGCAGTATTTT. Its translation is CASSDRSGGGTDTQYF.

J is TRBJ2-2 and V is TRBV15; a weak D match, TRBD2 (5 bases). This CDR3 contains 16 residues. Per germline, CDR1 LNHNV and CDR2 YYDKDF (reference sequence). V dropped 0 bases and J dropped 5 bases, with 13 bases sitting between them. The CDR3 DNA is TGTGCCACCAGCAGAGAGACTACTTTCACAACCGGGGAGCTGTTTTTT. Translated: CATSRETTFTTGELFF.

This chain connects TRBV27 to TRBJ2-7; a possible D gene is TRBD2 (6 bases). The length of the CDR3 is 12 residues. Between the trimmed V and J ends, which lost 7 bases and 5 bases, there was a span of 12 bases. Germline V gene data show CDR1 as MNHEY and CDR2 as SMNVEV (reference sequence). The CDR3 loop is CASKTGVHEQYF. The CDR3 DNA is TGTGCCAGCAAGACGGGAGTCCACGAGCAGTACTTC.

V is TRBV21-1 and J is TRBJ1-1; TRBD1, the table's D call, lacks a check against the DNA. TRBV21-1 is labeled a pseudogene. CDR3 size: 11 residues. CDR3 nucleotide sequence: TGTGCCACGTTCAGGAACACTGAAGCTTTCTTT. Its protein is CATFRNTEAFF.

J is TRBJ1-2 and V is TRBV6-1; 7 positions agree with TRBD1. The CDR3 runs 14 residues. Germline loops: CDR1 MNHNS, CDR2 SASEGT. Germline trimming cut 3 bases from V and 2 bases from J; bases unmatched to any gene: 3. CDR3 sequence: CASSDPGQNYGYTF. CDR3 in DNA: TGTGCCAGCAGTGACCCGGGACAGAACTATGGCTACACCTTC.

This clone was picked up one time. The V call is TRBV10-1, the J call TRBJ2-5, with a tentative D call TRBD2 (6 bases). CDR3 length: 13 amino acids. Germline V gene sequence: CDR1 WNHNN, CDR2 SYGVQD (reference sequence). The ends were cut back, 6 bases at V and 2 bases at J, with 10 bases in the middle. CDR3 residues: CASRGDLQETQYF. The CDR3 DNA reads as TGCGCCAGCAGGGGGGACTTACAAGAGACCCAGTACTTC.

J is TRBJ1-2 and V is TRBV30; no clear D. Trimming took 3 bases from V and 0 from J, leaving 14 bases between them. The CDR3 consists of 15 residues. CDR1 is GTSNPN, CDR2 SVGIG, per germline (reference sequence). The CDR3 protein is CAWSATRRSNYGYTF. In DNA form, the CDR3 reads TGTGCCTGGAGCGCCACCCGGAGATCTAACTATGGCTACACCTTC.

The chain couples TRBV19 to TRBJ1-5, with 9 bases aligning to TRBD1. The CDR3 spans 19 residues. The V and J ends lost 5 bases and 2 bases, in that order; junction bases with no gene match: 16. The germline V gene encodes CDR1 LNHDA and CDR2 SQIVND (reference sequence). The CDR3 DNA sequence: TGTGCCAGTAGTCGAACCGGGACAGGGAATAATCGCGGCAATCAGCCCCAGCATTTT. Translation: CASSRTGTGNNRGNQPQHF.

This chain connects TRBV18 to TRBJ2-1, with TRBD1 matching 8 bases. The length of the CDR3 is 14 residues. Germline V gene data show CDR1 as KGHSH and CDR2 as LQKENI. The V segment lost 3 bases and the J segment 3 bases; nucleotides outside the gene matches: 1. The CDR3 DNA is TGTGCCAGCTCACCCACAGGGGGCTACAATGAGCAGTTCTTC. This translates into CASSPTGGYNEQFF.

This chain joins TRBV20-1 and TRBJ1-1; D not resolved. Per germline, CDR1 DFQATT and CDR2 SNEGSKA (reference sequence). With 7 bases removed from V and 9 bases from J, the gap between germline ends came to 6 bases. This CDR3 is 8 amino acids long. This chain's CDR3 is CSVPKAFF. The DNA of the CDR3 is TGCAGTGTCCCAAAAGCTTTCTTT.

V gene TRBV2 combines with J gene TRBJ1-1; D is perhaps TRBD1 (5 bases). Germline loops: CDR1 SNHLY, CDR2 FYNNEI. This CDR3 has 14 residues. V lost 7 bases to trimming and J lost 1 base, with 13 bases between them. CDR3: CASKGSPGNTEAFF. The CDR3 DNA sequence: TGTGCCAGCAAGGGGTCCCCGGGGAACACTGAAGCTTTCTTT.

J is TRBJ2-3 and V is TRBV30; 8 bases are shared with TRBD2. CDR1 is GTSNPN and CDR2 is SVGIG in the germline V gene (reference sequence). The CDR3 loop spans 13 amino acids. V shed 4 bases and J 2 bases; nucleotides not matched to a gene: 2. This chain's CDR3 is CAWIAGFTDTQYF. The CDR3, as DNA: TGTGCCTGGATAGCGGGATTCACAGATACGCAGTATTTT.

This rearrangement joins TRBV11-2 to TRBJ2-4, with TRBD1 matching over 10 bases. V was clipped by 5 bases and J by 1 base; unmatched bases: 14. Germline assignment: CDR1 SGHAT and CDR2 FQNNGV. The CDR3 consists of 19 residues. The CDR3 region is CASSDLTGGTFLAKNIQYF. CDR3 in DNA: TGTGCCAGCAGCGACTTGACAGGGGGCACTTTTTTGGCCAAAAACATTCAGTACTTC.

The gene calls are TRBV7-6 and TRBJ2-1; maybe TRBD2 (5 bases). From germline, CDR1 is SGHVS and CDR2 FNYEAQ. Deletions cut 3 bases from V and 5 bases from J, with 17 bases between. The CDR3 totals 16 residues. CDR3 sequence reads: CASSFWSGLENNEQFF. CDR3 nucleotide sequence: TGTGCCAGCAGCTTCTGGAGTGGACTGGAAAACAATGAGCAGTTCTTC. The whole variable domain, remainder taken from reference TRBV7-6 and TRBJ2-1, is GAGVSQSPRYKVTKRGQDVALRCDPISGHVSLYWYRQALGQGPEFLTYFNYEAQQDKSGLPNDRFSAERPEGSISTLTIQRTEQRDSAMYRCASSFWSGLENNEQFFGPGTRLTVL.

This sequence joins TRBV19 and TRBJ1-1, with 12 bases that match TRBD1. Germline values: CDR1 LNHDA, CDR2 SQIVND (reference sequence). The CDR3 length is 15 residues. J gave up 1 base and V 7 bases, and 4 bases lay outside the gene matches. The chain's CDR3 is CASNTGQGANTEAFF. The CDR3 DNA reads as TGTGCCAGTAATACGGGACAGGGGGCGAACACTGAAGCTTTCTTT.

The rearrangement uses TRBV10-1 and TRBJ1-4; D ambiguous. Germline values: CDR1 WNHNN, CDR2 SYGVQD (reference sequence). This CDR3 is 14 amino acids long. V was shortened by 8 bases and J by 4 bases, with 14 bases between the two germline ends. The CDR3 protein is CASETPQSNEKLFF. CDR3 nucleotide sequence: TGCGCCAGCGAGACCCCACAGAGTAATGAAAAACTGTTTTTT.

This clone was recorded once. The rearrangement uses TRBV7-6 and TRBJ1-1; 8 nucleotides agree with TRBD1. CDR1 is SGHVS and CDR2 is FNYEAQ in the germline V gene. The CDR3 covers 14 residues. Trimming removed 5 bases from V and 3 bases from J; junction bases left unmatched: 5. The CDR3 is CASSRRQGHTEAFF. The CDR3 coding sequence is TGTGCCAGCAGCCGCCGACAGGGGCACACTGAAGCTTTCTTT.

V and J are TRBV11-2 and TRBJ2-1; 8 positions agree with TRBD1. Germline CDR1 SGHAT, CDR2 FQNNGV. After removal of 5 bases from V and 6 bases from J, the junction contained 12 bases not matched to a gene. CDR3 length equals 16 residues. The CDR3 nucleotides are TGTGCCAGCAGCCCCGTTCGTTCAGGGGGCACCAATGAGCAGTTCTTC. It encodes CASSPVRSGGTNEQFF.

J is TRBJ1-5 and V is TRBV27; the D is unclear. The CDR3 has 16 amino acids. V dropped 0 bases and J dropped 2 bases, with 11 bases sitting between them. Germline CDR1 MNHEY, CDR2 SMNVEV (reference sequence). Here the CDR3 DNA reads TGTGCCAGCAGTTTATCGTGGGCAGTCCGCAATCAGCCCCAGCATTTT. Translated, it gives CASSLSWAVRNQPQHF.

The chain carries TRBV30 and TRBJ2-3, with a possible D match to TRBD2 (5 bases). Germline values: CDR1 GTSNPN, CDR2 SVGIG (reference sequence). The V end was cut by 1 base, the J end by 3 bases, with 14 bases between. This CDR3 is 15 amino acids long. CDR3 nucleotide sequence: TGTGCCTGGAGTGCCCGGCAAGGGAGTACAGATACGCAGTATTTT. Translated: CAWSARQGSTDTQYF.

CDR3 protein: CAISESGGRGRDTQYF. The CDR3, as DNA: TGTGCCATCAGTGAGTCGGGGGGCAGGGGGCGAGATACGCAGTATTTT. The chain recombines TRBV10-3 with TRBJ2-3; 8 bases are a match to TRBD1. Germline values: CDR1 ENHRY, CDR2 SYGVKD. The CDR3 has 16 residues. J was trimmed by 5 bases and V by 0 bases; bases with no gene match: 7.

The chain recombines TRBV15 with TRBJ2-7, with D possibly matching TRBD2 (6 bases). Trimming left V 0 bases short and J 3 bases short, with 18 bases between. This CDR3 is built from 17 residues. Per germline, CDR1 LNHNV and CDR2 YYDKDF (reference sequence). CDR3 DNA sequence: TGTGCCACCAGCAGAGATCTCTATGGGGGGACTGACTACGAGCAGTACTTC. Translated: CATSRDLYGGTDYEQYF.

This clone was counted a few times. The chain carries TRBV2 and TRBJ2-7; the D gene is possibly TRBD2 (5 bases). This CDR3 region has 15 residues. V was trimmed by 6 bases and J by 2 bases, leaving 17 bases between them. Per the germline V gene, CDR1 is SNHLY and CDR2 is FYNNEI. CDR3: CASSPRGTGTYEQYF. CDR3 DNA sequence: TGTGCCAGCAGCCCCCGAGGTACGGGGACCTACGAGCAGTACTTC.

The count of this clone is one. The chain employs TRBV29-1 and TRBJ2-3; 10 bases are shared with TRBD1. The V segment lost 6 bases and the J segment 6 bases; nucleotides outside the gene matches: 9. This CDR3 has 14 amino acids. Germline lookup yields CDR1 SQVTM and CDR2 ANQGSEA. In DNA form, the CDR3 reads TGCAGCGTCCACCGGGGACAGGGGTCGGATACGCAGTATTTT. It is translated as CSVHRGQGSDTQYF.

The count of this clone is one. V and J are TRBV28 and TRBJ2-1, with a possible D match to TRBD2 (5 bases). The CDR3 runs 18 residues. The germline CDR1 and CDR2 sequences are MDHEN and SYDVKM. V was trimmed by 2 bases and J by 0 bases, leaving 17 bases between them. CDR3 bases: TGTGCCAGCAGTTTAAACACCGGACTCTCCACCTCCTACAATGAGCAGTTCTTC. The encoded protein is CASSLNTGLSTSYNEQFF.

The genes are TRBV6-1 and TRBJ2-1; 8 bases align to TRBD2. Trimming at V came to 4 bases and at J to 3 bases, leaving 8 bases not matched to a gene. Germline V gives CDR1 MNHNS, CDR2 SASEGT. CDR3 length: 16 amino acids. The DNA of the CDR3 is TGTGCCAGCAGTGCGCGGGAGGCGTACCTCTACAATGAGCAGTTCTTC. Its translation is CASSAREAYLYNEQFF.